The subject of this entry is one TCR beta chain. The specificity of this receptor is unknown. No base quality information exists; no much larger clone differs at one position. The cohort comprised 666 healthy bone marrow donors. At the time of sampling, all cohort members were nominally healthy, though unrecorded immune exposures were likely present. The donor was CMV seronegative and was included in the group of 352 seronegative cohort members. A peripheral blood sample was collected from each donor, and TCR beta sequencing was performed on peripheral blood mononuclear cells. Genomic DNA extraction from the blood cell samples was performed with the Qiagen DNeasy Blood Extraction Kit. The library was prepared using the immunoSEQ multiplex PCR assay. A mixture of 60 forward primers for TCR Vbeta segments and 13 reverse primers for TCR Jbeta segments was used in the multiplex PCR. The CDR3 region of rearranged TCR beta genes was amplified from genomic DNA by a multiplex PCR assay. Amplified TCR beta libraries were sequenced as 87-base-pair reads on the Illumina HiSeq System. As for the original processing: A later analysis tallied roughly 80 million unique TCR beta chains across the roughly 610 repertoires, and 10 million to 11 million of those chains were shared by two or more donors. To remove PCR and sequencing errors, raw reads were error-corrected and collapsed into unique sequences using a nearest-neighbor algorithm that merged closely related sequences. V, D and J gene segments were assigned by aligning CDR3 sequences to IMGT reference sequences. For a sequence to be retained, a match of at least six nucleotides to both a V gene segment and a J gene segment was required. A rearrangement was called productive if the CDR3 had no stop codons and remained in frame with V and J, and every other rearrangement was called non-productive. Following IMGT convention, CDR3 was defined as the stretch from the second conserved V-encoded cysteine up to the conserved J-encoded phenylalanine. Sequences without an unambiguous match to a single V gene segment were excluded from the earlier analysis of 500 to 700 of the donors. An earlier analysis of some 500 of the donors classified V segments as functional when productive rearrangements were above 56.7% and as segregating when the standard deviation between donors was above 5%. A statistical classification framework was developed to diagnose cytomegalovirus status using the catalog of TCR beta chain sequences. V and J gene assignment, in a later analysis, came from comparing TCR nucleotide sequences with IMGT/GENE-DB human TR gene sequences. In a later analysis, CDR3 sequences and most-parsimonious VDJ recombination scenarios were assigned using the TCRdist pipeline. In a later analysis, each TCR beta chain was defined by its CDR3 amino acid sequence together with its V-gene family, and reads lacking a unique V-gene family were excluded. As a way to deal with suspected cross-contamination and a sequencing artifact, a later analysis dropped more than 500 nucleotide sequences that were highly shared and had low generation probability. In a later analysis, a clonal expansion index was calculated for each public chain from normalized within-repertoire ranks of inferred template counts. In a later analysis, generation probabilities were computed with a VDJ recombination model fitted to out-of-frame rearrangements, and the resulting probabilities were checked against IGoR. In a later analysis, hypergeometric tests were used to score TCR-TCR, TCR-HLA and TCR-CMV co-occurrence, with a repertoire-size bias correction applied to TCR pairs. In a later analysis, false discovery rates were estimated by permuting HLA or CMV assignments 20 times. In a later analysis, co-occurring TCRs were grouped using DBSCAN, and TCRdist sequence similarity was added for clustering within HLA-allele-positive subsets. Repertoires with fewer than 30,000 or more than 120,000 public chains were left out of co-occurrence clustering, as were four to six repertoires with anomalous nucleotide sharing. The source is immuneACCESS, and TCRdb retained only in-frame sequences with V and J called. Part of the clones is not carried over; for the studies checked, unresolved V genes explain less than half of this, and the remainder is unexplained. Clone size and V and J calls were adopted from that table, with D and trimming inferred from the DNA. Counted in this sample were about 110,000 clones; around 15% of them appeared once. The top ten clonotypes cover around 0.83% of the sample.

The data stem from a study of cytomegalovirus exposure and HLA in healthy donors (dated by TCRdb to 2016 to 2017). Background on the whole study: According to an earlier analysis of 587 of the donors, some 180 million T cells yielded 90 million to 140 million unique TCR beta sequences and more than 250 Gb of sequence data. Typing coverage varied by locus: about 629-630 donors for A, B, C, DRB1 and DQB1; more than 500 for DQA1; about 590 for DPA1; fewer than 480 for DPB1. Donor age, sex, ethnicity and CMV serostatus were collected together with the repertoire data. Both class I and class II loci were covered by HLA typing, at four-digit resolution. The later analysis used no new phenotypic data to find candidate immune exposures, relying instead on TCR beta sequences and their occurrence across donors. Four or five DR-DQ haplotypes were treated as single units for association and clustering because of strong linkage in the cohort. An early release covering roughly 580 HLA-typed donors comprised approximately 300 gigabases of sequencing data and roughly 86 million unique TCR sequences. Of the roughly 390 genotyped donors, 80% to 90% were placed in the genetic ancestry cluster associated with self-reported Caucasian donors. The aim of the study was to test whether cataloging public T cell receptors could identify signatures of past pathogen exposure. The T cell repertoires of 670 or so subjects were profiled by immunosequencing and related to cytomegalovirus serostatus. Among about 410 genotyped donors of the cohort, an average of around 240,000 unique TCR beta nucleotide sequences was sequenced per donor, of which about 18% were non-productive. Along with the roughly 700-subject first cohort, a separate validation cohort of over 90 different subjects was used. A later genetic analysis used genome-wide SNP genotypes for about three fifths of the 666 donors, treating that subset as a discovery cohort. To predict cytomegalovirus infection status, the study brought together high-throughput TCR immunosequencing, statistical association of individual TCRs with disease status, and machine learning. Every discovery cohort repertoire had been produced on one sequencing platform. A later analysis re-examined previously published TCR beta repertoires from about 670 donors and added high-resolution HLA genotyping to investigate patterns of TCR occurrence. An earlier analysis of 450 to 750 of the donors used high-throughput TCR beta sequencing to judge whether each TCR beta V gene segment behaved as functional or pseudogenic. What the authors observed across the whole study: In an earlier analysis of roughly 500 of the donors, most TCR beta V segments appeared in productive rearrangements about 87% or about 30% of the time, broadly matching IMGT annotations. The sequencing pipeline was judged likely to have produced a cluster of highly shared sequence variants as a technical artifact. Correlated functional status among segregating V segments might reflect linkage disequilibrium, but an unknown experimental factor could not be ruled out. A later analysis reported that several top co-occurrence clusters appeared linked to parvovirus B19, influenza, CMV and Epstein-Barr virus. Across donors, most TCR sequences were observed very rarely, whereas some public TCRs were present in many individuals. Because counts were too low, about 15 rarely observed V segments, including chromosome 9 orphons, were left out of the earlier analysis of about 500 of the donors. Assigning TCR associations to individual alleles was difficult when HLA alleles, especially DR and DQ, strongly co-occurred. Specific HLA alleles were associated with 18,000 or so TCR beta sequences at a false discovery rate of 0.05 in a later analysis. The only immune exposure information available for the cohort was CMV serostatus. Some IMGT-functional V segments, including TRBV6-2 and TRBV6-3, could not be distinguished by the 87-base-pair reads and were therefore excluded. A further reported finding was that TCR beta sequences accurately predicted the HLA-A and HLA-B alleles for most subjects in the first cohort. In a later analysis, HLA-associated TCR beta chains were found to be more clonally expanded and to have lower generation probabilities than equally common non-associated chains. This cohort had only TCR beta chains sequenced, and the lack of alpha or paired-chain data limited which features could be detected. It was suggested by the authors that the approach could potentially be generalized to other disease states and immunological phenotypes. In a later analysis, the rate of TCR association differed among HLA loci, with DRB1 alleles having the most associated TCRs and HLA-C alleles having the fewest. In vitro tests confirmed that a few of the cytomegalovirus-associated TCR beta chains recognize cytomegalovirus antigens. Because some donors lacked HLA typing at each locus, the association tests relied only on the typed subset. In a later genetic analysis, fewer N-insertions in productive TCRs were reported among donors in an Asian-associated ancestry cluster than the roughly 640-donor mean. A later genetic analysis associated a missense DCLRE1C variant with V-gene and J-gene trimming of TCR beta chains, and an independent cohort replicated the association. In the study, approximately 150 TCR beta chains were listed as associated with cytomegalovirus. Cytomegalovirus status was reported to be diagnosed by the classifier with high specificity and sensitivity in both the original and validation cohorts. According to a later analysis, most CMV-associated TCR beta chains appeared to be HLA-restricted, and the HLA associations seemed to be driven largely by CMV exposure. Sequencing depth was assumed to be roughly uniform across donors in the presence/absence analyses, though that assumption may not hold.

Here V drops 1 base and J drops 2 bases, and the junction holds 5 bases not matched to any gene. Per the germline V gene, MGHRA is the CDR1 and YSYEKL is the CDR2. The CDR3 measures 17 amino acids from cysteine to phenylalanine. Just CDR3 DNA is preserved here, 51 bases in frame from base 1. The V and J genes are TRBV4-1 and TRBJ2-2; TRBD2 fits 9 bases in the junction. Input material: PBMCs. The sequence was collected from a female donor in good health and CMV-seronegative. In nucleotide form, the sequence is TGCGCCAGCAGCCAAGTCTCAGCGGGGGGTAACACCGGGGAGCTGTTTTTT. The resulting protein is CASSQVSAGGNTGELFF.